One sample yielded the 32 T cell receptor beta chains listed below, sequenced in a study of long-term antiretroviral therapy in people with HIV. They ran version v3.0 of the immunoSEQ assay at survey level. Using immunoSEQ multiplex PCR, the repertoire was profiled, and TCRdb retains in-frame clones only, with some absent. In the table there are 15,000 to 20,000 clones, about 91% of which are singletons. The sample was unsorted PBMCs, taken 0.3 years after starting antiretroviral therapy. These receptors were taken from a man between 60 and 70 years old with HIV.

The genes are TRBV5-6 and TRBJ2-7, with 8 bases matching TRBD1. Looked up from germline, CDR1 is SGHDT and CDR2 is YYEEEE. There are 16 residues in the CDR3. J gave up 3 bases and V 0 bases, and 8 bases lay outside the gene matches. The CDR3 reads CASSLVLGQGIYEQYF. CDR3 nucleotide sequence: TGTGCCAGCAGCTTGGTTCTCGGACAGGGAATCTACGAGCAGTACTTC.

The chain uses TRBV19 and TRBJ1-2; 7 bases match TRBD1. Germline trimming cut 7 bases from V and 3 bases from J; bases unmatched to any gene: 5. Germline CDR1 and CDR2: LNHDA and SQIVND (reference sequence). This CDR3 comprises 13 residues. The CDR3 is CASTQGQYYGYTF. The CDR3 DNA follows: TGTGCCAGTACCCAGGGACAGTACTATGGCTACACCTTC.

V and J are TRBV6-5 and TRBJ2-1; TRBD1 matches at 9 bases. Germline V gene lookup returns CDR1 MNHEY and CDR2 SVGAGI. The CDR3 length is 15 residues. Trimming cost V 0 bases and J 4 bases; bases outside gene matches: 1. The CDR3 region is CASSYSTGGYNEQFF. CDR3 coding DNA: TGTGCCAGCAGTTACTCGACAGGGGGGTACAATGAGCAGTTCTTC.

V and J are TRBV10-3 and TRBJ2-5, with 11 nucleotides matching TRBD2. The V gene's germline CDR1 is ENHRY and CDR2 SYGVKD. After removal of 4 bases from V and 1 base from J, the junction contained 8 bases not matched to a gene. The length of the CDR3 is 17 residues. CDR3 nucleotides: TGTGCCATCAGTGGCACTAGCGGGGGCCAAATCCAAGAGACCCAGTACTTC. Its protein is CAISGTSGGQIQETQYF.

V and J are TRBV18 and TRBJ1-4, with D possibly being TRBD1 (6 bases). The germline V gene encodes CDR1 KGHSH and CDR2 LQKENI. V gave up 6 bases and J gave up 7 bases, with 18 bases separating them. The CDR3 totals 15 residues. This chain's CDR3 is CASSLQGNAGEKLFF. The CDR3 DNA is TGTGCCAGCTCGCTTCAGGGGAACGCGGGTGAAAAACTGTTTTTT.

In nucleotides, the CDR3 is TGTGCCAGCAGCTTGGGTATGGGGGCCTACGAGCAGTACTTC. Residues: CASSLGMGAYEQYF. This chain uses TRBV5-6 with TRBJ2-7; tentatively, D is TRBD1 or TRBD2 (5 bases each). This CDR3 contains 14 residues. V was pared by 0 bases and J by 2 bases, with 9 bases between. Germline loops: CDR1 SGHDT, CDR2 YYEEEE.

This clone was recorded once. The chain joins TRBV4-3 to TRBJ1-6; D is unresolved. This CDR3 spans 16 amino acids. Germline assignment: CDR1 LGHNA and CDR2 YSLEER. Between the trimmed V and J ends, which lost 0 bases and 9 bases, there was a span of 15 bases. CDR3 nucleotides: TGCGCCAGCAGCCAAGAGTGGGTCGTAATTACTTCACCCCTCCACTTT. Translated, it gives CASSQEWVVITSPLHF.

The chain combines TRBV19 with TRBJ2-7; 10 bases map to TRBD2. V dropped 3 bases and J dropped 3; count of bases not matched to a gene: 2. CDR1 is LNHDA, CDR2 SQIVND, per germline (reference sequence). The CDR3 has 14 amino acids. For the CDR3, the DNA is TGTGCCAGTAGTATTAGCGGGGGGCTCTACGAGCAGTACTTC. It specifies CASSISGGLYEQYF.

The gene calls are TRBV6-5 and TRBJ2-5; 9 bases match TRBD1. The CDR3 covers 15 residues. V lost 5 bases, J lost 4 bases, and 8 bases stayed unmatched. CDR1 MNHEY and CDR2 SVGAGI come from the germline V gene. Here the CDR3 reads CASSRGQGRRETQYF. The CDR3 DNA reads TGTGCCAGCAGTCGAGGACAGGGGAGAAGAGAGACCCAGTACTTC.

The chain recombines TRBV15 with TRBJ2-5, with D possibly matching TRBD1 (5 bases). The V gene's germline CDR1 is LNHNV and CDR2 YYDKDF (reference sequence). Trimming removed 0 bases from V and 5 bases from J, with 7 bases in between. The CDR3 consists of 13 residues. The CDR3 DNA sequence: TGTGCCACCAGCAGAGACAGGGTGGAGACCCAGTACTTC. Protein: CATSRDRVETQYF.

This clone appeared a single time. The rearrangement joins TRBV19 to TRBJ1-2; D gene ambiguous. The V and J ends lost 7 bases and 3 bases respectively, with 18 bases between them. In germline, CDR1 is LNHDA, CDR2 SQIVND (reference sequence). The length of the CDR3 is 15 residues. The chain's CDR3 is CASKINGRSDYGYTF. In nucleotides, the CDR3 is TGTGCCAGTAAAATTAACGGGAGATCGGACTATGGCTACACCTTC.

This clone is termed medium-sized. The CDR3 here is CASSSGPGGGLNTQYF. Here the CDR3 DNA reads TGTGCCAGCAGTTCCGGTCCTGGCGGGGGACTCAATACGCAGTATTTT. The chain links TRBV7-3 to TRBJ2-3; TRBD2 aligns across 7 bases. The length of the CDR3 is 16 residues. Germline loops: CDR1 SGHTA, CDR2 FQGTGA. V lost 6 bases to trimming and J lost 7 bases; unmatched junction nucleotides: 16. Complete variable domain (other parts from reference TRBV7-3 and TRBJ2-3): GAGVSQTPSNKVTEKGKYVELRCDPISGHTALYWYRQSLGQGPEFLIYFQGTGAADDSGLPNDRFFAVRPEGSVSTLKIQRTERGDSAVYLCASSSGPGGGLNTQYFGPGTRLTVL.

The gene calls are TRBV5-5 and TRBJ1-1; D perhaps matches TRBD1 (6 bases). The CDR3 consists of 15 residues. Germline CDR1 reads SGHKS; CDR2 reads YYEKEE (reference sequence). Trimming took 0 bases from V and 5 from J, leaving 14 bases between them. The CDR3 sequence is CASSLDGRGGTEAFF. The CDR3, as DNA: TGTGCCAGCAGCTTGGACGGCAGGGGAGGGACTGAAGCTTTCTTT.

V usage is TRBV13 and J usage is TRBJ2-7; tentative D call: TRBD2 (6 bases). CDR3 length: 15 residues. The germline CDR1 and CDR2 sequences are PRHDT and FYEKMQ (reference sequence). The ends were cut back, 3 bases at V and 5 bases at J, with 17 bases in the middle. The CDR3 loop reads CASSFDQGGNNEQYF. For the CDR3, the DNA is TGTGCCAGCAGCTTCGATCAGGGAGGTAACAACGAGCAGTACTTC.

The V gene is TRBV9, the J gene TRBJ2-7; D remains unclear. This CDR3 has 13 amino acids. The V and J ends lost 2 bases and 3 bases respectively, with 9 bases between them. Germline-derived CDR1 and CDR2 are SGDLS and YYNGEE. The CDR3 DNA is TGTGCCAGCAGCGTCCGACCCCGCTACGAGCAGTACTTC. Its translation: CASSVRPRYEQYF. Complete variable domain (other parts from reference TRBV9 and TRBJ2-7): DSGVTQTPKHLITATGQRVTLRCSPRSGDLSVYWYQQSLDQGLQFLIQYYNGEERAKGNILERFSAQQFPDLHSELNLSSLELGDSALYFCASSVRPRYEQYFGPGTRLTVT.

The chain employs TRBV18 and TRBJ1-4, with D perhaps TRBD1 (5 bases). The germline CDR1 and CDR2 sequences are KGHSH and LQKENI. The CDR3 covers 14 residues. V was trimmed by 6 bases and J by 2 bases, leaving 10 bases between them. The CDR3 protein is CASSLGDTNEKLFF. The DNA for the CDR3 is TGTGCCAGCTCCCTGGGGGACACTAATGAAAAACTGTTTTTT.

The CDR3 sequence is CASTTGTGYQPQHF. The CDR3 region has the DNA TGTGCCAGCACTACAGGGACAGGATACCAGCCCCAGCATTTT. The J gene is TRBJ1-5, the V gene TRBV6-1; 8 bases line up with TRBD1. Germline V gives CDR1 MNHNS, CDR2 SASEGT. The V gene end was trimmed by 7 bases and the J gene end by 7 bases; junction bases not matched to a gene: 9. This CDR3 has 14 amino acids.

This chain connects TRBV11-2 to TRBJ2-5, with D uncertain. CDR1 is SGHAT, CDR2 FQNNGV, per germline. Trimming removed 4 bases from V and 4 bases from J, with 13 bases in between. The CDR3 has 14 amino acids. In DNA, the CDR3 is TGTGCCAGCAGCTATTCCTCGCGAGGAGAGACCCAGTACTTC. Translation: CASSYSSRGETQYF.

This clone occurred once. The chain's CDR3 is CASSLAITGADTQYF. CDR3 nucleotides: TGTGCCAGCAGCTTAGCTATAACTGGAGCAGATACGCAGTATTTT. J is TRBJ2-3 and V is TRBV7-2; the D is unclear. Germline V gene data show CDR1 as SGHTA and CDR2 as FQGNSA. This CDR3 spans 15 amino acids. Trimming removed 0 bases at V and 4 bases at J, with 11 bases between. Full variable domain (missing parts from reference TRBV7-2 and TRBJ2-3): GAGVSQSPSNKVTEKGKDVELRCDPISGHTALYWYRQSLGQGLEFLIYFQGNSAPDKSGLPSDRFSAERTGGSVSTLTIQRTQQEDSAVYLCASSLAITGADTQYFGPGTRLTVL.

This chain connects TRBV7-8 to TRBJ1-3; D call uncertain. Looked up from germline, CDR1 is SGHVS and CDR2 is FQNEAQ. Trimming cost V 0 bases and J 0 bases, with 3 bases left between them. The CDR3 is made up of 14 amino acids. The CDR3 region has the DNA TGTGCCAGCAGCTTAGCCGGCTCTGGAAACACCATATATTTT. Residues: CASSLAGSGNTIYF.

The rearrangement uses TRBV28 and TRBJ2-7, with TRBD1 matching 8 bases. J gave up 0 bases and V 6 bases, and 10 bases lay outside the gene matches. CDR1 is MDHEN and CDR2 is SYDVKM in the germline V gene. The CDR3 length is 16 residues. This CDR3 is CASSSMDRASSYEQYF. For the CDR3, the DNA is TGTGCCAGCAGCTCCATGGACAGGGCCAGCTCCTACGAGCAGTACTTC.

The count of this clone is one. The rearrangement uses TRBV7-9 and TRBJ1-1; tentatively, D is TRBD1 (6 bases). This CDR3 has 15 amino acids. V dropped 6 bases and J dropped 0 bases, with 14 bases sitting between them. Germline loops: CDR1 SEHNR, CDR2 FQNEAQ (reference sequence). Here the CDR3 DNA reads TGTGCCAGCAGACAATCGGACAGAGTGAACACTGAAGCTTTCTTT. Encoded protein: CASRQSDRVNTEAFF.

This sequence joins TRBV11-2 and TRBJ1-6; D not certain. The V end was cut by 10 bases, the J end by 10 bases, with 20 bases between. This CDR3 has 14 residues. Germline CDR1 and CDR2: SGHAT and FQNNGV. Written as DNA, the CDR3 is TGTGCCACCGAGCCATGGTCGGGGAAGTCACCCCTCCACTTT. It yields the protein CATEPWSGKSPLHF.

The CDR3 protein is CASSRGAGGPPRAKNIQYF. The DNA of the CDR3 is TGTGCCAGCAGCCGAGGGGCCGGAGGGCCGCCCAGAGCCAAAAACATTCAGTACTTC. This chain uses TRBV11-2 with TRBJ2-4; TRBD2 is a possible D gene (6 bases). V was shortened by 5 bases and J by 0 bases, with 23 bases between the two germline ends. The germline V gene encodes CDR1 SGHAT and CDR2 FQNNGV. CDR3 size: 19 residues. Full variable domain (remainder filled in from reference TRBV11-2 and TRBJ2-4): EAGVAQSPRYKIIEKRQSVAFWCNPISGHATLYWYQQILGQGPKLLIQFQNNGVVDDSQLPKDRFSAERLKGVDSTLKIQPAKLEDSAVYLCASSRGAGGPPRAKNIQYFGAGTRLSVL.

This clone was seen more than once but under ten times. The J gene is TRBJ1-2, the V gene TRBV7-9; D is perhaps TRBD1 (5 bases). The V gene's germline CDR1 is SEHNR and CDR2 FQNEAQ (reference sequence). This CDR3 comprises 14 residues. V lost 2 bases and J 6 bases, leaving 13 bases between the germline ends. In DNA form, the CDR3 reads TGTGCCAGCAGCTTACAAAGGACAAGCGATGGCTACACCTTC. Protein sequence: CASSLQRTSDGYTF. The entire variable domain, with the rest obtained from reference TRBV7-9 and TRBJ1-2, is as follows: DTGVSQNPRHKITKRGQNVTFRCDPISEHNRLYWYRQTLGQGPEFLTYFQNEAQLEKSRLLSDRFSAERPKGSFSTLEIQRTEQGDSAMYLCASSLQRTSDGYTFGSGTRLTVV.

The V gene is TRBV27, the J gene TRBJ2-5, with 7 bases that match TRBD2. CDR3 size: 15 residues. Germline trimming cut 3 bases from V and 4 bases from J; bases unmatched to any gene: 8. CDR1 is MNHEY, CDR2 SMNVEV, per germline (reference sequence). CDR3 loop: CASSLGGGGRETQYF. The CDR3 DNA is TGTGCCAGCAGTTTGGGTGGGGGGGGTCGAGAGACCCAGTACTTC.

The chain employs TRBV7-8 and TRBJ1-2, with TRBD1 matching 7 bases. The CDR3 sequence is 16 residues long. V shed 5 bases and J 2 bases; nucleotides not matched to a gene: 11. Germline V CDR1 and CDR2: SGHVS, FQNEAQ. CDR3: CASSLGSTGFNYGYTF. CDR3 bases: TGTGCCAGCAGCCTCGGGTCGACAGGGTTCAACTATGGCTACACCTTC. The full variable domain, completed using reference TRBV7-8 and TRBJ1-2, is GAGVSQSPRYKVAKRGQDVALRCDPISGHVSLFWYQQALGQGPEFLTYFQNEAQLDKSGLPSDRFFAERPEGSVSTLKIQRTQQEDSAVYLCASSLGSTGFNYGYTFGSGTRLTVV.

The CDR3 sequence: CASSLRQGAQPQHF. The CDR3 bases are TGTGCCAGCAGCTTAAGACAGGGCGCTCAGCCCCAGCATTTT. The chain combines TRBV7-2 with TRBJ1-5; TRBD1 agrees at 7 bases. CDR3 length: 14 residues. Unmatched junction bases numbered 4, after V lost 2 bases and J lost 6 bases. Germline CDR1 is SGHTA and CDR2 is FQGNSA.

This clone has just one count. The V call is TRBV30, the J call TRBJ1-1, with 7 bases that match TRBD1. J lost 1 base, V lost 3 bases, and 2 bases had no gene match. This CDR3 region has 13 residues. Germline CDR1 GTSNPN, CDR2 SVGIG (reference sequence). DNA of the CDR3: TGTGCCTGGAGCCGGACAGGGAACACTGAAGCTTTCTTT. Its protein is CAWSRTGNTEAFF.

This clone was found a few times. V and J are TRBV15 and TRBJ2-2, with D possibly matching TRBD1 (5 bases). Germline assignment: CDR1 LNHNV and CDR2 YYDKDF (reference sequence). The CDR3 has 12 amino acids. Trimming pared 8 bases from V and 5 bases from J, leaving 9 bases between. The CDR3 loop is CATHRLTGELFF. The DNA of the CDR3 is TGTGCCACCCACAGGTTAACCGGGGAGCTGTTTTTT.

The rearrangement links TRBV7-3 to TRBJ2-7, with 7 bases fitting TRBD2. The CDR3 runs 15 residues. J lost 7 bases, V lost 5 bases, and 14 bases had no gene match. The germline gives CDR1 SGHTA, CDR2 FQGTGA. CDR3: CASSGRASGTGEQYF. The CDR3, as DNA: TGTGCCAGCAGCGGAAGGGCTAGCGGTACGGGGGAGCAGTACTTC.

The CDR3 DNA reads TGTGCCAGCAGCCTGGTGGACAGATCCTACGAGCAGTACTTC. As protein: CASSLVDRSYEQYF. V gene TRBV5-4 combines with J gene TRBJ2-7; D may be TRBD1 (6 bases). Germline CDR1 SGHNT, CDR2 YYREEE (reference sequence). The V end lost 4 bases, the J end lost 1 base, and 12 bases lay between the germline ends. CDR3 length: 14 residues.